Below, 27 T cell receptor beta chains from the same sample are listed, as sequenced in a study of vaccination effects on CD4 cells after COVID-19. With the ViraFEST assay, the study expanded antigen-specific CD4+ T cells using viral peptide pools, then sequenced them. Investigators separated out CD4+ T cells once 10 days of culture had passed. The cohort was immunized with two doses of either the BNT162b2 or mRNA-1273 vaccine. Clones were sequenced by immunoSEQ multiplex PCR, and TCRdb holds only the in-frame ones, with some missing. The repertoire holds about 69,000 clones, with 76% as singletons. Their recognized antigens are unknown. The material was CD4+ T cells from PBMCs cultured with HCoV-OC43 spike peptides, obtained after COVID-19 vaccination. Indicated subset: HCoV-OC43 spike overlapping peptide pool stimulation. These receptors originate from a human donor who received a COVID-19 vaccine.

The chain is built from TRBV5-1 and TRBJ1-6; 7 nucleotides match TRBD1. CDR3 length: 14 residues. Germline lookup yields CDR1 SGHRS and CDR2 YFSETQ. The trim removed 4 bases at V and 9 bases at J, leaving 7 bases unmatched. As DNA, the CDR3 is TGCGCCAGCAGCCGAACAGGGGTTAGTTCACCCCTCCACTTT. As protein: CASSRTGVSSPLHF. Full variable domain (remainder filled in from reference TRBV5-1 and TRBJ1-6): KAGVTQTPRYLIKTRGQQVTLSCSPISGHRSVSWYQQTPGQGLQFLFEYFSETQRNKGNFPGRFSGRQFSNSRSEMNVSTLELGDSALYLCASSRTGVSSPLHFGNGTRLTVT.

In DNA, the CDR3 is TGTGCCAGTAGTATACTCGGCAGGGGAAGTGGGCATCAGCCCCAGCATTTT. This gives the protein CASSILGRGSGHQPQHF. The rearrangement joins TRBV19 to TRBJ1-5; perhaps TRBD1 as D (6 bases). CDR3 size: 17 residues. The germline gives CDR1 LNHDA, CDR2 SQIVND (reference sequence). The V gene lost 2 bases and the J gene lost 5 bases, with 19 bases spanning the gap.

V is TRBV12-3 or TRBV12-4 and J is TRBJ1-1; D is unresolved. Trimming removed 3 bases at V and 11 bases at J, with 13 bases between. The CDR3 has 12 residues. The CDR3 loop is CASSLGPRRAFF. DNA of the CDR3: TGTGCCAGCAGTTTGGGCCCCCGGAGGGCTTTCTTT.

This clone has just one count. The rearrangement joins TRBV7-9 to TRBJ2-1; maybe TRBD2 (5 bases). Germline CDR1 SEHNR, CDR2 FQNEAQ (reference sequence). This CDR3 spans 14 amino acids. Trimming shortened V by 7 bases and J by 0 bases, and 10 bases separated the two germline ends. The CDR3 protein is CASNGLTSYNEQFF. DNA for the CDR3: TGTGCCAGCAACGGACTTACCTCCTACAATGAGCAGTTCTTC.

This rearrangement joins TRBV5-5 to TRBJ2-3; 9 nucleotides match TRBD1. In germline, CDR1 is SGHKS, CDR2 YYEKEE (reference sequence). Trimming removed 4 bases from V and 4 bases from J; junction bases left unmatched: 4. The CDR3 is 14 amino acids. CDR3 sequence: CASSPGQGPDTQYF. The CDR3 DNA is TGTGCCAGCAGCCCAGGACAGGGGCCAGATACGCAGTATTTT.

The CDR3 nucleotides are TGTGCCAGTAGTCTGCGACAGGGGGCGGCCAAAAACATTCAGTACTTC. It yields the protein CASSLRQGAAKNIQYF. The rearrangement uses TRBV19 and TRBJ2-4; 10 bases are a match to TRBD1. V lost 5 bases to trimming and J lost 1 base; unmatched junction nucleotides: 5. CDR1 is LNHDA and CDR2 is SQIVND in the germline V gene (reference sequence). The CDR3 totals 16 residues.

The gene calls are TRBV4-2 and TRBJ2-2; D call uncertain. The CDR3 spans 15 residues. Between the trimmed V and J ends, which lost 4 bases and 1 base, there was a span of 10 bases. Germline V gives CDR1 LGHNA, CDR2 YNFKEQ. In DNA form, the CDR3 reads TGTGCCAGCAGCCCCGCCGGCCTGAACACCGGGGAGCTGTTTTTT. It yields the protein CASSPAGLNTGELFF.

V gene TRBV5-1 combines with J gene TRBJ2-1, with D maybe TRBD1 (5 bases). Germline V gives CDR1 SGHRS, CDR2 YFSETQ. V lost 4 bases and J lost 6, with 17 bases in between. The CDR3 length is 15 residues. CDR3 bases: TGCGCCAGCAGCCCGGGTGGGGCCGGACGCAATGAGCAGTTCTTC. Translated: CASSPGGAGRNEQFF.

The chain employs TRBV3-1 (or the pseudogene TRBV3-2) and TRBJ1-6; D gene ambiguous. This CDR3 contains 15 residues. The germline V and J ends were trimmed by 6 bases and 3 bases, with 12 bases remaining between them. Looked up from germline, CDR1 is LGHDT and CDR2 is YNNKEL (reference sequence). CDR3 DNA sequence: TGTGCCAGCAGTCCTACGACACTCTATAATTCACCCCTCCACTTT. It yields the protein CASSPTTLYNSPLHF.

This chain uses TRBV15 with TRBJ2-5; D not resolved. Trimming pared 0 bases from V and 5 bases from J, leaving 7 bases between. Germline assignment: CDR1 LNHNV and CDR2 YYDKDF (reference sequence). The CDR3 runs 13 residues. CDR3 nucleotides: TGTGCCACCAGCAGAGATAGGTTGGAGACCCAGTACTTC. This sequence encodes CATSRDRLETQYF.

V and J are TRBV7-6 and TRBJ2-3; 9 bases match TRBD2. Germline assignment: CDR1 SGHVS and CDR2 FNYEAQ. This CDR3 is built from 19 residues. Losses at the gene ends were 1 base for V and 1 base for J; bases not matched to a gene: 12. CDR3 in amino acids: CASSLEPRGGGSGTDTQYF. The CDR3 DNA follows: TGTGCCAGCAGCTTAGAACCCCGCGGGGGGGGATCTGGCACAGATACGCAGTATTTT.

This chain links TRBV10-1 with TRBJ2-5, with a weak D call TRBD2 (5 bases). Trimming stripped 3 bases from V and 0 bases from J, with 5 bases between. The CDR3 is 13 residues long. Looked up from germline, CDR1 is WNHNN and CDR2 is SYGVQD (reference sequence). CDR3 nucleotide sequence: TGCGCCAGCAGTGACGGGAACCAAGAGACCCAGTACTTC. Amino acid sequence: CASSDGNQETQYF.

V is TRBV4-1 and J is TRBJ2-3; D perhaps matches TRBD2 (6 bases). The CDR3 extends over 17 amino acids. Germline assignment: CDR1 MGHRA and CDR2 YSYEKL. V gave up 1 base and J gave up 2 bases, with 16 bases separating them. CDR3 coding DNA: TGCGCCAGCAGCCAAGGGCCCTCTGCGGGGACCACAGATACGCAGTATTTT. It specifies CASSQGPSAGTTDTQYF.

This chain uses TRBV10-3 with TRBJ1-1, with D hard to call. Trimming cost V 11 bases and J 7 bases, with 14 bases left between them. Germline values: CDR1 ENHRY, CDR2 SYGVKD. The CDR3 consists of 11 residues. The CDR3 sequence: CAVHEAGEAFF. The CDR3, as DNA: TGTGCCGTCCACGAGGCGGGTGAAGCTTTCTTT.

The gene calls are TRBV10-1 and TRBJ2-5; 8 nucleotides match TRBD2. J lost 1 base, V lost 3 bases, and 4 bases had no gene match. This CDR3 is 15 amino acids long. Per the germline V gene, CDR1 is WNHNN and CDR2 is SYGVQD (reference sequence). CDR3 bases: TGCGCCAGCAGTGATCAGGGGACTAGCCAAGAGACCCAGTACTTC. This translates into CASSDQGTSQETQYF.

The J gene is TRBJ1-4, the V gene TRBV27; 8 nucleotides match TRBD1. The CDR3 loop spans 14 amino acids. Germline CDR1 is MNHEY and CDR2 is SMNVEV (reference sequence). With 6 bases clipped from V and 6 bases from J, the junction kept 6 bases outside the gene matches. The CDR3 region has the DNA TGTGCCAGCAGGAAGACAGGGGCTTATGAAAAACTGTTTTTT. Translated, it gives CASRKTGAYEKLFF. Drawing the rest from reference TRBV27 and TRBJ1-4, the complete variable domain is EAQVTQNPRYLITVTGKKLTVTCSQNMNHEYMSWYRQDPGLGLRQIYYSMNVEVTDKGDVPEGYKVSRKEKRNFPLILESPSPNQTSLYFCASRKTGAYEKLFFGSGTQLSVL.

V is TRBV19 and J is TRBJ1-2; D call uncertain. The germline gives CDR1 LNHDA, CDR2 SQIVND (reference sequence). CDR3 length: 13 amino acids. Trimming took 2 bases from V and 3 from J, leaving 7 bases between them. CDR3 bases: TGTGCCAGTAGTATACGGGTCGACTATGGCTACACCTTC. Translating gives CASSIRVDYGYTF.

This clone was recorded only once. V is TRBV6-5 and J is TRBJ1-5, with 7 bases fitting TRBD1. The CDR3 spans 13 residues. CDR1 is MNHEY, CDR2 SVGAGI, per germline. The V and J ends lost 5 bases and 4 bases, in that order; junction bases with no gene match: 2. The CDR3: CASSTTGNQPQHF. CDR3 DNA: TGTGCCAGCAGTACGACAGGGAATCAGCCCCAGCATTTT.

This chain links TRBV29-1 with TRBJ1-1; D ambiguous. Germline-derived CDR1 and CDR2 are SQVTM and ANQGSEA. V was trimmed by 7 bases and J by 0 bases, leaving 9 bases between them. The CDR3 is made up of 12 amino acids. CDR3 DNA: TGCAGCGCTCGGAGACTGAACACTGAAGCTTTCTTT. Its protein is CSARRLNTEAFF.

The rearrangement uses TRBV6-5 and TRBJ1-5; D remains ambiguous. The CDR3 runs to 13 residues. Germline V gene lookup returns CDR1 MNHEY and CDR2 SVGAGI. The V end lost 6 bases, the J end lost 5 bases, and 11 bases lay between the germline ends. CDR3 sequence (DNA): TGTGCCAGCAGCCGGGGTCAGTATCAGCCCCAGCATTTT. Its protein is CASSRGQYQPQHF.

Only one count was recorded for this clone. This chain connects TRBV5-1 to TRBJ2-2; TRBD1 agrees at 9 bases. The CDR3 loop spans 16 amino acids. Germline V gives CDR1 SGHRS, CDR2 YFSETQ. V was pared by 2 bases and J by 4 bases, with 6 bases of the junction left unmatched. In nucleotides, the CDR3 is TGCGCCAGCAGCTTCAGGGGGACAGGGAGCACCGGGGAGCTGTTTTTT. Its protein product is CASSFRGTGSTGELFF.

CDR3 amino acids: CASSSTGVNIQYF. The CDR3 DNA sequence: TGTGCCAGCAGTTCGACAGGGGTCAACATTCAGTACTTC. V usage is TRBV12-3 or TRBV12-4 and J usage is TRBJ2-4; TRBD1 matches 8 bases. CDR3 size: 13 residues. Trimming cost V 4 bases and J 7 bases; bases outside gene matches: 3.

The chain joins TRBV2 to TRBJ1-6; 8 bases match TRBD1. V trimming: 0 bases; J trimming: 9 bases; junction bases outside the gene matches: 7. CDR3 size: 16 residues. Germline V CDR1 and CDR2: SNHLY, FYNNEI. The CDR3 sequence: CASSEAYGQGGSPLHF. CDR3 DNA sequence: TGTGCCAGCAGTGAAGCTTACGGACAGGGCGGTTCACCCCTCCACTTT.

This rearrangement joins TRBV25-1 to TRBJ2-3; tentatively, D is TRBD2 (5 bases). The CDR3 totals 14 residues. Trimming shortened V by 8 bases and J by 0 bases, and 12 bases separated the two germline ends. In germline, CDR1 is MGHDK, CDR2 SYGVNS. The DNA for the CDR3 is TGTGCCAGCGCCCGGGGTTTGAGCACAGATACGCAGTATTTT. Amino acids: CASARGLSTDTQYF.

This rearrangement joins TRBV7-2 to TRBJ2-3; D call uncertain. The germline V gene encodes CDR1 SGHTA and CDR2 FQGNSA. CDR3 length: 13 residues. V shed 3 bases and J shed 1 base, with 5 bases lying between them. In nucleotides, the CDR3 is TGTGCCAGCAGCTTTTGGGGCACAGATACGCAGTATTTT. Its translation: CASSFWGTDTQYF.

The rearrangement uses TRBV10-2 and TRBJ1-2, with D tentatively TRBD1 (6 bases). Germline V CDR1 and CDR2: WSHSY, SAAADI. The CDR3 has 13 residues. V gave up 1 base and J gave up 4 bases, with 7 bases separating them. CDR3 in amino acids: CASSEWGLYGYTF. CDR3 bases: TGCGCCAGCAGTGAGTGGGGGCTCTATGGCTACACCTTC.

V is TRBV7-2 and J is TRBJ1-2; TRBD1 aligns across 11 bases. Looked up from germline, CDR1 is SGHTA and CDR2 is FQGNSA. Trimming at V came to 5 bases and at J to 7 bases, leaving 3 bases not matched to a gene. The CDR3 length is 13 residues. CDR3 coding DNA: TGTGCCAGCAGCGGACAGGGGGCCTTTGGCTACACCTTC. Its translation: CASSGQGAFGYTF.